The 30 T cell receptor beta chains below come from one sample, sequenced in a study of T cells after yellow fever vaccination. One entry per CDR3 protein, called by TCRdb with MiXCR from the 5' RACE reads. This table has nearly 300,000 distinct CDR3 sequences, under 9% appearing once. This sample comprised CD4+ T cells sorted from PBMCs, obtained 5 days after the yellow fever booster vaccination. The receptor source for this set is a man between 18 and 35 years old who received the YFV17D yellow fever vaccine.

This clonotype has at least ten counts. The J gene is TRBJ1-6, the V gene TRBV27, with 7 positions matching TRBD1. From germline, CDR1 is MNHEY and CDR2 SMNVEV (reference sequence). V shed 5 bases and J 9 bases; nucleotides not matched to a gene: 7. The CDR3 is made up of 14 amino acids. CDR3 bases: TGTGCCAGCAGTCCAACAGGGGCGATTTCACCCCTCCACTTT. Protein sequence: CASSPTGAISPLHF.

This clonotype was seen a handful of times. The chain carries TRBV10-3 and TRBJ2-7; D is undetermined. Germline-derived CDR1 and CDR2 are ENHRY and SYGVKD. CDR3 length: 10 residues. The V end was cut by 4 bases, the J end by 7 bases, with 5 bases between. The CDR3 loop reads CAISVGEQYV. The CDR3, as DNA: TGTGCCATCAGTGTGGGAGAGCAGTACGTC.

The chain employs TRBV28 and TRBJ1-2; D is undetermined. V lost 3 bases, J lost 7 bases, and 27 bases lay in between. The germline V gene encodes CDR1 MDHEN and CDR2 SYDVKM. This CDR3 comprises 18 residues. CDR3 region: CASSFINIGRGKWGGYTF. DNA of the CDR3: TGTGCCAGCAGTTTTATCAATATTGGTCGTGGGAAATGGGGTGGCTACACCTTC.

This clonotype was seen more than once but under ten times. V usage is TRBV29-1 and J usage is TRBJ2-3, with TRBD1 matching 7 bases. This CDR3 has 13 residues. Trimming removed 5 bases from V and 4 bases from J; junction bases left unmatched: 6. Germline V gene data show CDR1 as SQVTM and CDR2 as ANQGSEA. The CDR3 here is CSVRGQGADTQYF. CDR3 DNA: TGCAGCGTTAGGGGGCAGGGGGCAGATACGCAGTATTTT.

This clonotype was detected a few times. The CDR3 nucleotides read TGTGCCAGCAGTGGCAGGGTTAGTTCCACCTACGAGCAGTACGTC. Its translation: CASSGRVSSTYEQYV. V and J are TRBV28 and TRBJ2-7; the D gene is possibly TRBD1 (5 bases). CDR3 length: 15 amino acids. Germline lookup yields CDR1 MDHEN and CDR2 SYDVKM. Trimming took off 5 bases at V and 2 bases at J, with 16 bases between the two ends.

This clonotype has a handful of counts. The chain recombines TRBV7-8 with TRBJ2-1, with TRBD2 matching 7 bases. The V segment lost 1 base and the J segment 2 bases; nucleotides outside the gene matches: 2. The CDR3 contains 15 residues. In germline, CDR1 is SGHVS, CDR2 FQNEAQ. Here the CDR3 DNA reads TGTGCCAGCAGCTTAGGGACTAGGGCCTACAATGAGCAGTTCTTC. Translating it yields CASSLGTRAYNEQFF.

J is TRBJ2-7 and V is TRBV10-3; 9 nucleotides align to TRBD1. J gave up 6 bases and V 4 bases, and 7 bases lay outside the gene matches. Germline CDR1 and CDR2: ENHRY and SYGVKD. The CDR3 runs 14 residues. CDR3 nucleotides: TGTGCCATCAGTGTGGGACAGGGAACCCTCGAGCAGTACGTC. This codes for CAISVGQGTLEQYV.

The J gene is TRBJ2-3, the V gene TRBV27; D possibly corresponds to TRBD1 (5 bases). Germline V gene sequence: CDR1 MNHEY, CDR2 SMNVEV (reference sequence). The CDR3 contains 14 residues. The germline V and J ends were trimmed by 7 bases and 7 bases, with 18 bases remaining between them. Written as DNA, the CDR3 is TGTGCCAGCATCAGTTCAGGGCTAGAATATACGCAGTATTTT. Translation gives CASISSGLEYTQYF.

This clonotype has more than one count but fewer than ten. The chain has TRBV7-2 and TRBJ1-1; D perhaps matches TRBD1 (5 bases). Trimming removed 2 bases from V and 3 bases from J, with 10 bases in between. The germline gives CDR1 SGHTA, CDR2 FQGNSA. The CDR3 runs 14 residues. The CDR3 protein is CASSLWGRYTEAFF. For the CDR3, the DNA is TGTGCCAGCAGCTTATGGGGCCGCTACACTGAAGCTTTCTTT.

V is TRBV5-1 and J is TRBJ2-7; possibly TRBD1 or TRBD2 for D (6 bases each). The V end lost 4 bases, the J end lost 3 bases, and 11 bases lay between the germline ends. This CDR3 region has 13 residues. CDR1 SGHRS and CDR2 YFSETQ come from the germline V gene. This CDR3 is CASSTGTVYEQYF. The CDR3 DNA reads as TGCGCCAGCAGCACAGGGACTGTCTACGAGCAGTACTTC.

The chain links TRBV12-3 or TRBV12-4 to TRBJ1-2, with 7 bases identical to TRBD1. V was clipped by 4 bases and J by 5 bases; unmatched bases: 10. This CDR3 comprises 15 residues. CDR3 nucleotide sequence: TGTGCCAGCAGTTCCCAGGGGGAAATACGGTATGGCTACACCTTC. Translated, it gives CASSSQGEIRYGYTF.

V is TRBV30 and J is TRBJ1-6; D is undetermined. The CDR3 runs to 13 residues. Looked up from germline, CDR1 is GTSNPN and CDR2 is SVGIG (reference sequence). V was pared by 0 bases and J by 9 bases, with 9 bases between. In DNA form, the CDR3 reads TGTGCCTGGAGTGTATTCGATGGTTCACCCCTCCACTTT. It codes for CAWSVFDGSPLHF.

Many counts were recorded for this clonotype. The J gene is TRBJ2-1, the V gene TRBV7-7; 7 bases match TRBD1. This CDR3 spans 13 amino acids. After removal of 5 bases from V and 6 bases from J, the junction contained 4 bases not matched to a gene. Germline-derived CDR1 and CDR2 are SSHAT and FNYEAQ (reference sequence). Here the CDR3 DNA reads TGTGCCAGCAGCCCGGGACAGCTCAATGAGCAGTTCTTC. It codes for CASSPGQLNEQFF.

This clonotype was counted a few times. The J gene is TRBJ1-5, the V gene TRBV20-1, with D possibly TRBD1 on 5 matching bases. V lost 1 base, J lost 6 bases, and 16 bases lay in between. The CDR3 extends over 15 amino acids. Germline CDR1 reads DFQATT; CDR2 reads SNEGSKA (reference sequence). The CDR3 here is CSARVVGTGAQPQHF. CDR3 bases: TGCAGTGCTAGAGTTGTAGGAACAGGTGCTCAGCCCCAGCATTTT.

There are a few counts of this clonotype. This sequence joins TRBV5-1 and TRBJ2-5; TRBD1 matches 7 bases. The J segment lost 1 base and the V segment lost 4 bases, leaving 4 bases of the junction unmatched. This CDR3 has 14 amino acids. Per the germline V gene, CDR1 is SGHRS and CDR2 is YFSETQ. In nucleotides, the CDR3 is TGCGCCAGCAGCACTGGACAGGCCCAAGAGACCCAGTACTTC. Translated: CASSTGQAQETQYF.

The V gene is TRBV7-2, the J gene TRBJ1-3; no clear D gene. The CDR3 consists of 17 residues. CDR1 and CDR2 from the germline V gene are SGHTA and FQGNSA. Trimming left V 5 bases short and J 0 bases short, with 17 bases between. The DNA of the CDR3 is TGTGCCAGCAGCCGAGCCGAGGATCCTTCCTCTGGAAACACCATATATTTT. Translating gives CASSRAEDPSSGNTIYF.

The chain uses TRBV4-2 and TRBJ1-2, with a weak D call TRBD1 (5 bases). This CDR3 is built from 14 residues. Trimming pared 0 bases from V and 4 bases from J, leaving 9 bases between. Germline lookup yields CDR1 LGHNA and CDR2 YNFKEQ. The CDR3 coding sequence is TGTGCCAGCAGCCAAGATTACGGGGGCTATGGCTACACCTTC. Its translation is CASSQDYGGYGYTF.

This clonotype has a handful of counts. The chain uses TRBV19 and TRBJ1-1; unclear D gene. With 4 bases removed from V and 6 bases from J, the gap between germline ends came to 9 bases. The CDR3 has 12 residues. Germline V CDR1 and CDR2: LNHDA, SQIVND (reference sequence). CDR3 sequence (DNA): TGTGCCAGTAGTACGAGGGCCGCTGAAGCTTTCTTT. Translating gives CASSTRAAEAFF.

The chain joins TRBV10-3 to TRBJ2-3, with 10 bases identical to TRBD2. The CDR3 runs 17 residues. With 4 bases clipped from V and 0 bases from J, the junction kept 7 bases outside the gene matches. Germline V gene data show CDR1 as ENHRY and CDR2 as SYGVKD. This chain's CDR3 is CAISARSSGGSTDTQYF. As DNA, the CDR3 is TGTGCCATCAGTGCGCGTTCTAGCGGGGGCAGCACAGATACGCAGTATTTT.

In this sample, this clonotype turned up a few times. The DNA of the CDR3 is TGTGCCAGCAGCCCCCTCGGGGGGGAAGAGACCCAGTACTTC. It codes for CASSPLGGEETQYF. The chain has TRBV7-2 and TRBJ2-5, with TRBD2 identical over 8 bases. The CDR3 runs to 14 residues. The germline V gene has CDR1 SGHTA and CDR2 FQGNSA. Germline trimming cut 5 bases from V and 3 bases from J; bases unmatched to any gene: 5.

This clonotype was seen repeatedly, ten times or more. V usage is TRBV7-2 and J usage is TRBJ1-4; 9 nucleotides align to TRBD1. CDR3 length: 15 residues. Losses at the gene ends were 3 bases for V and 5 bases for J; bases not matched to a gene: 4. Germline V CDR1 and CDR2: SGHTA, FQGNSA. DNA for the CDR3: TGTGCCAGCAGCTTTTACGGGACAGGGAATGAAAAACTGTTTTTT. Translating gives CASSFYGTGNEKLFF. Together with reference TRBV7-2 and TRBJ1-4, the CDR3 gives the full variable domain: GAGVSQSPSNKVTEKGKDVELRCDPISGHTALYWYRQSLGQGLEFLIYFQGNSAPDKSGLPSDRFSAERTGGSVSTLTIQRTQQEDSAVYLCASSFYGTGNEKLFFGSGTQLSVL.

The V gene is TRBV6-2 or TRBV6-3, the J gene TRBJ1-1; D is undetermined. Trimming cost V 5 bases and J 1 base, with 14 bases left between them. Per the germline V gene, CDR1 is MNHEY and CDR2 is SVGEGT. The CDR3 runs 15 residues. DNA for the CDR3: TGTGCCAGCAGTACTGCCCTCGACGGGAACACTGAAGCTTTCTTT. It is translated as CASSTALDGNTEAFF.

The table lists this clonotype with a few counts. V usage is TRBV6-5 and J usage is TRBJ2-2; D is unresolved. Per germline, CDR1 MNHEY and CDR2 SVGAGI. V lost 6 bases and J 4 bases, leaving 6 bases between the germline ends. CDR3 length: 12 amino acids. The CDR3 region has the DNA TGTGCCAGCAGGTGGCTCACCGGGGAGCTGTTTTTT. Its protein product is CASRWLTGELFF.

There are a few counts of this clonotype. This chain's CDR3 is CASSTRQGTFQGQFF. CDR3 nucleotides: TGTGCCAGCAGCACCCGGCAGGGGACCTTCCAGGGGCAGTTCTTC. The chain links TRBV9 to TRBJ2-1; D may be TRBD1 (6 bases). CDR3 length: 15 amino acids. From germline, CDR1 is SGDLS and CDR2 YYNGEE. V lost 4 bases to trimming and J lost 12 bases, with 23 bases between them.

This chain links TRBV9 with TRBJ1-1, with D possibly matching TRBD1 (6 bases). The CDR3 length is 13 residues. Germline V gives CDR1 SGDLS, CDR2 YYNGEE. V was pared by 2 bases and J by 4 bases, with 9 bases between. Written as DNA, the CDR3 is TGTGCCAGCAGCGTTCGACAGGCCACTGAAGCTTTCTTT. This codes for CASSVRQATEAFF. The complete variable domain, with remaining parts taken from reference TRBV9 and TRBJ1-1, reads DSGVTQTPKHLITATGQRVTLRCSPRSGDLSVYWYQQSLDQGLQFLIQYYNGEERAKGNILERFSAQQFPDLHSELNLSSLELGDSALYFCASSVRQATEAFFGQGTRLTVV.

This chain joins TRBV5-1 and TRBJ2-2; TRBD1 agrees at 9 bases. V was pared by 7 bases and J by 5 bases, with 9 bases of the junction left unmatched. The germline CDR1 and CDR2 sequences are SGHRS and YFSETQ. The CDR3 consists of 15 residues. The CDR3 DNA follows: TGCGCCAGCGGAGCCGGGACAGGGCGGACCGGGGAGCTGTTTTTT. This translates into CASGAGTGRTGELFF. Filled out from reference TRBV5-1 and TRBJ2-2, the complete variable domain reads KAGVTQTPRYLIKTRGQQVTLSCSPISGHRSVSWYQQTPGQGLQFLFEYFSETQRNKGNFPGRFSGRQFSNSRSEMNVSTLELGDSALYLCASGAGTGRTGELFFGEGSRLTVL.

The rearrangement uses TRBV18 and TRBJ2-5; D is undetermined. Per germline, CDR1 KGHSH and CDR2 LQKENI. V was clipped by 0 bases and J by 0 bases, with 8 bases between them. This CDR3 contains 15 residues. CDR3: CASSPPASYQETQYF. The CDR3 nucleotides read TGTGCCAGCTCACCACCGGCTTCGTACCAAGAGACCCAGTACTTC. The variable domain in full, with the rest retrieved from reference TRBV18 and TRBJ2-5, is NAGVMQNPRHLVRRRGQEARLRCSPMKGHSHVYWYRQLPEEGLKFMVYLQKENIIDESGMPKERFSAEFPKEGPSILRIQQVVRGDSAAYFCASSPPASYQETQYFGPGTRLLVL.

This chain uses TRBV27 with TRBJ1-4; 9 bases line up with TRBD1. The junction had 4 bases not matched to a gene; V was cut back by 5 bases and J by 6 bases. Per germline, CDR1 MNHEY and CDR2 SMNVEV (reference sequence). The CDR3 runs to 14 residues. The CDR3 spells CASSGTGRYEKLFF. CDR3 in DNA: TGTGCCAGCAGTGGGACAGGGAGATATGAAAAACTGTTTTTT.

This clonotype was recorded at least ten times. This sequence joins TRBV4-1 and TRBJ2-7, with D possibly matching TRBD2 (7 bases). Deletions cut 4 bases from V and 0 bases from J, with 16 bases between. Germline CDR1 is MGHRA and CDR2 is YSYEKL. The CDR3 has 16 amino acids. The chain's CDR3 is CASSPWGRGSSYEQYF. CDR3 nucleotide sequence: TGCGCCAGCAGCCCCTGGGGGCGGGGGAGCTCCTACGAGCAGTACTTC.

The chain links TRBV5-6 to TRBJ1-1; tentatively, D is TRBD1 (5 bases). CDR1 is SGHDT and CDR2 is YYEEEE in the germline V gene. The CDR3 is made up of 13 amino acids. V lost 6 bases to trimming and J lost 0 bases, with 9 bases between them. CDR3 sequence: CASNRGVNTEAFF. The CDR3 nucleotides are TGTGCCAGCAACCGGGGGGTGAACACTGAAGCTTTCTTT.